Each of the 26 T cell receptor beta chains below was sequenced from the same sample in a study of T cell clonotyping in hematopoietic cell transplantation. Profiling relied on immunoSEQ multiplex PCR, and the TCRdb table lists in-frame clones only, not all of them. The sample has approximately 70,000 clones; 94% are singletons. The sample consisted of peripheral blood mononuclear cells. The receptors were gathered from a man between 45 and 60 years old in good health. Some clones in this sample may be carry-over from other donors' samples.

This chain uses TRBV28 with TRBJ1-1, with 10 bases lining up with TRBD1. The germline CDR1 and CDR2 sequences are MDHEN and SYDVKM. J gave up 0 bases and V 2 bases, and 3 bases lay outside the gene matches. The CDR3 spans 16 residues. CDR3 sequence reads: CASSLGTGVMNTEAFF. In nucleotides, the CDR3 is TGTGCCAGCAGTTTAGGGACAGGGGTTATGAACACTGAAGCTTTCTTT.

The genes are TRBV10-3 and TRBJ1-2; D perhaps matches TRBD1 (5 bases). The CDR3 length is 15 residues. Germline CDR1 reads ENHRY; CDR2 reads SYGVKD. Trimming took 0 bases from V and 5 from J, leaving 13 bases between them. The CDR3 spells CAISESGGAAYGYTF. In DNA, the CDR3 is TGTGCCATCAGTGAGTCGGGAGGGGCAGCATATGGCTACACCTTC.

V and J are TRBV28 and TRBJ1-4; TRBD1 aligns across 8 bases. J was trimmed by 7 bases and V by 7 bases; bases with no gene match: 11. The CDR3 covers 15 residues. CDR1 and CDR2 (germline): MDHEN, SYDVKM. The CDR3 sequence: CASTSSGGWGEKLFF. The CDR3 DNA reads as TGTGCCAGCACCTCATCAGGGGGCTGGGGTGAAAAACTGTTTTTT.

In this sample, this clone turned up once. CDR3 bases: TGTGCCAGCAGCGTAGCCGGGTATTCAGAGACCCAGTACTTC. Translated: CASSVAGYSETQYF. The chain uses TRBV9 and TRBJ2-5; D unresolved. The germline gives CDR1 SGDLS, CDR2 YYNGEE. V lost 0 bases to trimming and J lost 4 bases, with 10 bases between them. The CDR3 totals 14 residues.

The rearrangement joins TRBV7-9 to TRBJ1-2; 9 bases map to TRBD1. V shed 4 bases and J 8 bases; nucleotides not matched to a gene: 14. This CDR3 region has 16 residues. CDR1 SEHNR and CDR2 FQNEAQ come from the germline V gene (reference sequence). Here the CDR3 DNA reads TGTGCCAGCAGCTCCGGAACAGGGGGCCACATGAGGGGCTACACCTTC. Translation: CASSSGTGGHMRGYTF.

The chain uses TRBV5-6 and TRBJ1-4, with 10 bases matching TRBD1. CDR1 and CDR2 (germline): SGHDT, YYEEEE. CDR3 length: 14 amino acids. V shed 3 bases and J 7 bases; nucleotides not matched to a gene: 3. In nucleotides, the CDR3 is TGTGCCAGCAGCTCCTGGACAGGGGGTGAAAAACTGTTTTTT. Translation gives CASSSWTGGEKLFF.

V usage is TRBV30 and J usage is TRBJ1-2; 7 positions match TRBD1. The ends lost 2 bases at V and 5 bases at J; junction bases unmatched: 5. Germline V gene lookup returns CDR1 GTSNPN and CDR2 SVGIG (reference sequence). This CDR3 has 13 residues. CDR3 loop: CAWSKPGGYGYTF. The CDR3, as DNA: TGTGCCTGGAGTAAGCCAGGGGGGTATGGCTACACCTTC.

The V call is TRBV29-1, the J call TRBJ2-7; D might be TRBD1 or TRBD2, each matching 6 bases. Germline lookup yields CDR1 SQVTM and CDR2 ANQGSEA. The V end was cut by 7 bases, the J end by 6 bases, with 19 bases between. This CDR3 is built from 13 residues. The CDR3 nucleotides are TGCAGCGCAGGGGACTCCGAGACCCCCGAGCAGTACTTC. This sequence encodes CSAGDSETPEQYF.

This chain links TRBV6-1 with TRBJ1-2, with a tentative D call TRBD1 (6 bases). The CDR3 has 13 residues. The V and J ends lost 6 bases and 3 bases respectively, with 11 bases between them. CDR1 MNHNS and CDR2 SASEGT come from the germline V gene. The CDR3 DNA follows: TGTGCCAGCAGACCACAGGGCCACTATGGCTACACCTTC. Protein: CASRPQGHYGYTF.

The chain uses TRBV28 and TRBJ1-5, with 10 bases lining up with TRBD1. This CDR3 contains 14 residues. Germline trimming cut 11 bases from V and 2 bases from J; bases unmatched to any gene: 6. The V gene's germline CDR1 is MDHEN and CDR2 SYDVKM. In DNA form, the CDR3 reads TGTGCCTGCAAGACAGGGGGCCGCAATCAGCCCCAGCATTTT. This encodes CACKTGGRNQPQHF.

This chain connects TRBV27 to TRBJ2-7, with 8 nucleotides matching TRBD2. This CDR3 comprises 14 residues. The V gene's germline CDR1 is MNHEY and CDR2 SMNVEV (reference sequence). J was trimmed by 2 bases and V by 5 bases; bases with no gene match: 5. The CDR3 sequence is CASSISGNPYEQYF. The CDR3, as DNA: TGTGCCAGCAGTATTAGCGGGAACCCCTACGAGCAGTACTTC.

The rearrangement joins TRBV19 to TRBJ1-1, with D unresolved. The CDR3 length is 14 residues. Trimming shortened V by 3 bases and J by 0 bases, and 8 bases separated the two germline ends. Germline CDR1 and CDR2: LNHDA and SQIVND (reference sequence). CDR3 amino acids: CASSIMTVNTEAFF. The CDR3 bases are TGTGCCAGTAGTATCATGACCGTGAACACTGAAGCTTTCTTT.

The chain couples TRBV13 to TRBJ2-1, with D perhaps given as TRBD1 or TRBD2 (6 bases each). The CDR3 totals 14 residues. Trimming removed 3 bases at V and 7 bases at J, with 13 bases between. The germline V gene encodes CDR1 PRHDT and CDR2 FYEKMQ (reference sequence). The CDR3 DNA reads as TGTGCCAGCAGCTTCACAGGGAGGATGAATGAGCAGTTCTTC. Translated, it gives CASSFTGRMNEQFF.

The rearrangement joins TRBV4-3 to TRBJ2-7; 8 nucleotides align to TRBD1. In germline, CDR1 is LGHNA, CDR2 YSLEER. The CDR3 runs 16 residues. Unmatched junction bases numbered 12, after V lost 2 bases and J lost 6 bases. The CDR3: CASSQFLGQGASEQYF. The CDR3 bases are TGCGCCAGCAGCCAATTTTTGGGCCAGGGGGCATCCGAGCAGTACTTC.

The V and J genes are TRBV7-6 and TRBJ1-2; a weak D match, TRBD1 (6 bases). Deletions cut 1 base from V and 7 bases from J, with 16 bases between. The CDR3 runs to 15 residues. CDR1 SGHVS and CDR2 FNYEAQ come from the germline V gene. The DNA for the CDR3 is TGTGCCAGCAGCTTAGGAGCAGGGGCCGGTGGTGGCTACACCTTC. This codes for CASSLGAGAGGGYTF.

J is TRBJ2-7 and V is TRBV29-1; maybe TRBD2 (5 bases). This CDR3 has 12 amino acids. The germline gives CDR1 SQVTM, CDR2 ANQGSEA. V gave up 4 bases and J gave up 2 bases, with 9 bases separating them. CDR3 residues: CSVGMGAYEQYF. CDR3 DNA: TGCAGCGTTGGTATGGGAGCCTACGAGCAGTACTTC.

This chain joins TRBV5-6 and TRBJ2-2, with D unresolved. Germline CDR1 is SGHDT and CDR2 is YYEEEE. The CDR3 is made up of 16 amino acids. V gave up 1 base and J gave up 2 bases, with 12 bases separating them. CDR3 nucleotides: TGTGCCAGCAGCTTGTTGACATCGCATAACACCGGGGAGCTGTTTTTT. It yields the protein CASSLLTSHNTGELFF.

CDR3 sequence reads: CARSARGSSYEQYF. DNA of the CDR3: TGTGCCAGATCCGCCCGGGGCAGCTCCTACGAGCAGTACTTC. The V gene is TRBV2, the J gene TRBJ2-7; perhaps D is TRBD1 or TRBD2 (5 bases each). Germline values: CDR1 SNHLY, CDR2 FYNNEI. Trimming pared 9 bases from V and 0 bases from J, leaving 15 bases between. The CDR3 is 14 amino acids.

The chain joins TRBV6-5 to TRBJ1-1; D uncertain. The V gene's germline CDR1 is MNHEY and CDR2 SVGAGI. This CDR3 region has 12 residues. The ends were cut back, 7 bases at V and 2 bases at J, with 8 bases in the middle. The CDR3 DNA is TGTGCCAGCACCTCAGTTAACACTGAAGCTTTCTTT. It yields the protein CASTSVNTEAFF.

The CDR3 nucleotides are TGCGCCAGCAGCTTGCAAGGGGGTGGATCTGGAGAGACCCAGTACTTC. Translation: CASSLQGGGSGETQYF. V and J are TRBV5-1 and TRBJ2-5, with D maybe TRBD1 (6 bases). CDR1 is SGHRS, CDR2 YFSETQ, per germline. Trimming stripped 1 base from V and 4 bases from J, with 17 bases between. This CDR3 spans 16 amino acids.

The CDR3 loop is CASSLARGLTEAFF. The CDR3, as DNA: TGTGCCAGCAGCTTGGCCAGGGGGCTAACTGAAGCTTTCTTT. The chain recombines TRBV5-6 with TRBJ1-1; 8 nucleotides align to TRBD1. Looked up from germline, CDR1 is SGHDT and CDR2 is YYEEEE. This CDR3 is built from 14 residues. With V trimmed by 0 bases and J by 5 bases, 3 bases remained unmatched.

This rearrangement joins TRBV29-1 to TRBJ2-5; D perhaps matches TRBD1 (5 bases). Trimming stripped 4 bases from V and 4 bases from J, with 10 bases between. CDR3 length: 12 amino acids. Germline-derived CDR1 and CDR2 are SQVTM and ANQGSEA. CDR3 amino acids: CSVGVGPETQYF. CDR3 sequence (DNA): TGCAGCGTTGGGGTGGGGCCAGAGACCCAGTACTTC.

The rearrangement uses TRBV7-9 and TRBJ2-7; 8 bases fit TRBD1. There are 14 residues in the CDR3. The trim removed 5 bases at V and 0 bases at J, leaving 3 bases unmatched. Germline loops: CDR1 SEHNR, CDR2 FQNEAQ (reference sequence). This CDR3 is CASSRDRSSYEQYF. The CDR3, as DNA: TGTGCCAGCAGCCGGGACAGGTCCTCCTACGAGCAGTACTTC.

This sequence joins TRBV5-1 and TRBJ2-1; 12 bases align to TRBD2. The length of the CDR3 is 17 residues. Germline V gene data show CDR1 as SGHRS and CDR2 as YFSETQ. J gave up 6 bases and V 0 bases, and 7 bases lay outside the gene matches. CDR3 loop: CASSLAPRLAGANEQFF. CDR3 coding DNA: TGCGCCAGCAGCTTGGCGCCCCGACTAGCGGGAGCCAATGAGCAGTTCTTC.

The chain has TRBV19 and TRBJ1-1, with no clear D. This CDR3 comprises 14 residues. V dropped 3 bases and J dropped 1 base, with 9 bases sitting between them. Germline assignment: CDR1 LNHDA and CDR2 SQIVND (reference sequence). The CDR3 loop is CASSILPENTEAFF. The CDR3 region has the DNA TGTGCCAGTAGTATTCTCCCCGAGAACACTGAAGCTTTCTTT.

J is TRBJ2-7 and V is TRBV7-3; D may correspond to TRBD1 or TRBD2 (6 bases each). Per the germline V gene, CDR1 is SGHTA and CDR2 is FQGTGA. The CDR3 has 16 residues. V lost 3 bases, J lost 5 bases, and 20 bases lay in between. The CDR3 DNA reads TGTGCCAGCAGCTTGCCAGTGGAGGGGGACGACGACGAGCAGTACTTC. Translating it yields CASSLPVEGDDDEQYF.